The clone carrying this TCR beta chain came up a few times. This sample is drawn from a study of chemoradiotherapy in HPV16-positive cancers. Trimming removed 2 bases from V and 5 bases from J; junction bases left unmatched: 8. CDR1 is SGHVS, CDR2 FNYEAQ, per germline. This CDR3 region has 15 residues. TCRdb's copy holds only in-frame clones and misses some; the assay was immunoSEQ multiplex PCR. In the table there are about 1,600 clones, approximately 80% of which are singletons. Sequencing used tumor tissue, obtained from a patient who underwent chemoradiotherapy. The clonotype originates from a human donor with HPV-associated anogenital cancer. This chain connects TRBV7-6 to TRBJ1-2, with 7 nucleotides matching TRBD1. Here the CDR3 DNA reads TGTGCCAGCAGCTTATCCCCGGACAGGCCTTATGGCTACACCTTC. The encoded protein is CASSLSPDRPYGYTF.